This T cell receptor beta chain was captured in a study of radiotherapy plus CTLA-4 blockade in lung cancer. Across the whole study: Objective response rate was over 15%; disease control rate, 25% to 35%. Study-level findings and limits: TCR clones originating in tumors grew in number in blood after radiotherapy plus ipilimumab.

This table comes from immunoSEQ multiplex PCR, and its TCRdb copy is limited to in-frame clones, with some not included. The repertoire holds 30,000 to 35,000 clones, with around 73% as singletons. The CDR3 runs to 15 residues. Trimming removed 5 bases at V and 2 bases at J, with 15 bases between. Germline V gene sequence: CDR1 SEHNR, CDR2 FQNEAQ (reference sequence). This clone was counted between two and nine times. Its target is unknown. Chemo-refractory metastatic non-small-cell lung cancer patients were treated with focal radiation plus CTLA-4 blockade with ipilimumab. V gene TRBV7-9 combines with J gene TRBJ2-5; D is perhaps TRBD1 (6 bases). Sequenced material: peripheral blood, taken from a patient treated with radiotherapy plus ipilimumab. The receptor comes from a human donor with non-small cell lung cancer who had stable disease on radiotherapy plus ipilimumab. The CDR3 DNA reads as TGTGCCAGCAGCCCCCCGGGACACACGCAAGAGACCCAGTACTTC. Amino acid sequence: CASSPPGHTQETQYF.